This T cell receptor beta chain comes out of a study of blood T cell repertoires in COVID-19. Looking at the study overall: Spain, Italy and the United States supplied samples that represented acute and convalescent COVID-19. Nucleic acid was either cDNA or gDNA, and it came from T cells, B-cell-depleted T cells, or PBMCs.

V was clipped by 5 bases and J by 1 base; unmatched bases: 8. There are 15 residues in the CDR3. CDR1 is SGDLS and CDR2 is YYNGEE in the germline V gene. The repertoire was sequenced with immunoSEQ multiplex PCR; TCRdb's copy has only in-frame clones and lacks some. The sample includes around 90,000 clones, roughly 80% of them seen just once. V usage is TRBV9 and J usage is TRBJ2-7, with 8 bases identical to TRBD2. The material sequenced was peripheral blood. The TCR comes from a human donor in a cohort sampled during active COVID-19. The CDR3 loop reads CASSLHSGKSYEQYF. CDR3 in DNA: TGTGCCAGCAGTTTGCATAGCGGGAAATCCTACGAGCAGTACTTC.